Below, 19 T cell receptor beta chains from the same sample are listed, as sequenced in a study of identical twins. Via MiXCR, TCRdb re-called the 5' RACE reads, giving one row per CDR3 protein. Among 200,000 to 300,000 distinct CDR3 sequences listed, 7% to 8.5% were seen once. The sample was also reused in another study, on yellow fever vaccine responses in identical twins.

The sample was CD8+ T cells sorted from blood. The source of these receptors is a young woman in good health.

The chain couples TRBV7-9 to TRBJ2-5, with 8 bases aligning to TRBD1. Germline-derived CDR1 and CDR2 are SEHNR and FQNEAQ (reference sequence). CDR3 length: 15 residues. V lost 2 bases and J lost 4; bases outside the gene matches: 6. CDR3 in DNA: TGTGCCAGCAGCTTAACAGGGGGATTGGTAGAGACCCAGTACTTC. Amino acids: CASSLTGGLVETQYF.

The sample holds a few counts of this clonotype. V is TRBV5-6 and J is TRBJ2-7, with 9 bases matching TRBD1. Trimming cost V 4 bases and J 6 bases; bases outside gene matches: 8. Germline loops: CDR1 SGHDT, CDR2 YYEEEE. There are 14 residues in the CDR3. The CDR3 loop reads CASSPGTGYSEQYF. DNA for the CDR3: TGTGCCAGCAGCCCCGGGACAGGGTACAGCGAGCAGTACTTC.

This clonotype was detected only a few times. V is TRBV12-3 or TRBV12-4 and J is TRBJ1-5; 9 bases are a match to TRBD1. J lost 10 bases, V lost 0 bases, and 7 bases had no gene match. This CDR3 contains 15 residues. Written as DNA, the CDR3 is TGTGCCAGCAGTTTAGCTAGGACAGGGGAGGTACCCCAGCATTTT. Protein: CASSLARTGEVPQHF.

This clonotype was observed a handful of times. The rearrangement links TRBV7-3 to TRBJ1-1; 8 positions agree with TRBD1. Per the germline V gene, CDR1 is SGHTA and CDR2 is FQGTGA. CDR3 length: 15 amino acids. J lost 5 bases, V lost 5 bases, and 10 bases had no gene match. CDR3 sequence (DNA): TGTGCCAGCAGCCCCGGACAGGGAAGAAATACTGAAGCTTTCTTT. Protein sequence: CASSPGQGRNTEAFF.

The chain links TRBV7-7 to TRBJ1-1, with TRBD1 as a possible D gene (5 bases). CDR3 size: 15 residues. The V end lost 5 bases, the J end lost 0 bases, and 13 bases lay between the germline ends. The germline CDR1 and CDR2 sequences are SSHAT and FNYEAQ (reference sequence). The CDR3 region has the DNA TGTGCCAGCAGCCCGACAGTTGAGTTGAACACTGAAGCTTTCTTT. This gives the protein CASSPTVELNTEAFF.

This clonotype was counted at least ten times. J is TRBJ1-5 and V is TRBV10-3; a weak D match, TRBD1 (5 bases). CDR3 length: 15 amino acids. The germline V gene encodes CDR1 ENHRY and CDR2 SYGVKD. V lost 3 bases and J 5 bases, leaving 14 bases between the germline ends. This CDR3 reads CAISDWGTEDQPQHF. The CDR3 bases are TGTGCCATCAGTGATTGGGGGACTGAGGATCAGCCCCAGCATTTT.

This clonotype was observed many times. This chain connects TRBV7-9 to TRBJ2-7; weak D call: TRBD1 (5 bases). Germline loops: CDR1 SEHNR, CDR2 FQNEAQ (reference sequence). CDR3 length: 11 amino acids. With 6 bases removed from V and 4 bases from J, the gap between germline ends came to 7 bases. The CDR3 sequence: CASSPGYEQYV. The CDR3 nucleotides read TGTGCCAGCAGTCCAGGGTACGAGCAGTACGTC.

This clonotype was detected ten times or more. V is TRBV28 and J is TRBJ2-3; no definite D call. The CDR3 is made up of 12 amino acids. Germline CDR1 and CDR2: MDHEN and SYDVKM. Trimming removed 4 bases at V and 1 base at J, with 3 bases between. For the CDR3, the DNA is TGTGCCAGCAGTTCCGGCACAGATACGCAGTATTTT. Encoded protein: CASSSGTDTQYF.

In its sample, this clonotype was seen a few times. The rearrangement links TRBV3-1 to TRBJ2-6; D is undetermined. The CDR3 sequence is 15 residues long. CDR1 and CDR2 from the germline V gene are LGHDT and YNNKEL (reference sequence). V was clipped by 5 bases and J by 4 bases, with 12 bases between them. This CDR3 is CASSFRVLGANVLTF. The CDR3 nucleotides are TGTGCCAGCAGCTTTAGGGTATTGGGGGCCAACGTCCTGACTTTC.

The table lists this clonotype with many counts. The chain is built from TRBV24-1 and TRBJ2-2; the D gene is possibly TRBD1 (6 bases). The CDR3 sequence is 18 residues long. Germline lookup yields CDR1 KGHDR and CDR2 SFDVKD. Trimming removed 0 bases at V and 7 bases at J, with 20 bases between. CDR3 sequence (DNA): TGTGCCACCAGTGATTTGCCTGGGGCAGGGGCTGATGACGGGGAGCTGTTTTTT. The encoded protein is CATSDLPGAGADDGELFF.

The V gene is TRBV13, the J gene TRBJ2-3, with TRBD2 identical over 15 bases. After removal of 5 bases from V and 3 bases from J, the junction contained 9 bases not matched to a gene. Germline V gene sequence: CDR1 PRHDT, CDR2 FYEKMQ (reference sequence). The CDR3 sequence is 18 residues long. The CDR3 nucleotides read TGTGCCAGCAGCCCCGACAGGACTAGCGGGAGGGCAACAGATACGCAGTATTTT. This sequence encodes CASSPDRTSGRATDTQYF.

This chain uses TRBV7-9 with TRBJ2-7, with 8 bases identical to TRBD1. The CDR3 runs 15 residues. Trimming took 1 base from V and 6 from J; bases not matched to a gene: 8. CDR1 SEHNR and CDR2 FQNEAQ come from the germline V gene (reference sequence). The CDR3 DNA reads as TGTGCCAGCAGCTTAGAAGGGGAGACAGGGGCCGAGCAGTACTTC. Translated: CASSLEGETGAEQYF.

This clonotype was seen at least ten times. The chain recombines TRBV5-1 with TRBJ2-3; no reliable D call. The V end was cut by 0 bases, the J end by 2 bases, with 10 bases between. Germline V gene lookup returns CDR1 SGHRS and CDR2 YFSETQ. This CDR3 spans 15 amino acids. CDR3 DNA: TGCGCCAGCAGCTTGGAGGTTAGCAACACAGATACGCAGTATTTT. It codes for CASSLEVSNTDTQYF.

The CDR3 region is CSALAGAWEQYV. In DNA, the CDR3 is TGCAGCGCTCTAGCGGGGGCGTGGGAGCAGTACGTC. This chain joins TRBV29-1 and TRBJ2-7; 10 bases map to TRBD2. CDR1 and CDR2 from the germline V gene are SQVTM and ANQGSEA. V shed 7 bases and J 7 bases; nucleotides not matched to a gene: 7. CDR3 size: 12 residues.

V usage is TRBV12-3 or TRBV12-4 and J usage is TRBJ2-5; 10 bases map to TRBD2. V was clipped by 5 bases and J by 3 bases; unmatched bases: 6. The CDR3 contains 15 residues. CDR3 loop: CASSTLAGAEETQYF. The CDR3 DNA is TGTGCCAGCAGTACCCTAGCGGGAGCCGAAGAGACCCAGTACTTC.

This clonotype was observed at least ten times. The rearrangement uses TRBV2 and TRBJ2-1; possible D gene TRBD1, 6 bases. The V gene's germline CDR1 is SNHLY and CDR2 FYNNEI. V was shortened by 3 bases and J by 7 bases, with 13 bases between the two germline ends. There are 14 residues in the CDR3. CDR3 DNA sequence: TGTGCCAGCAGTGAGGTGGGGGCCCCAAATGAGCAGTTCTTC. Residues: CASSEVGAPNEQFF.

Many counts were recorded for this clonotype. CDR3 coding DNA: TGTGCCAGCTCCGAAGGAGGCTCCTATAATTCACCCCTCCACTTT. It yields the protein CASSEGGSYNSPLHF. The chain is built from TRBV5-4 and TRBJ1-6; D gene ambiguous. This CDR3 has 15 amino acids. Per germline, CDR1 SGHNT and CDR2 YYREEE (reference sequence). The V and J ends lost 7 bases and 0 bases respectively, with 11 bases between them.

This clonotype was seen a few times. The rearrangement joins TRBV20-1 to TRBJ2-1; 7 positions match TRBD2. J was trimmed by 2 bases and V by 6 bases; bases with no gene match: 7. This CDR3 comprises 14 residues. Germline CDR1 reads DFQATT; CDR2 reads SNEGSKA (reference sequence). Here the CDR3 reads CSAWGGWTYNEQFF. CDR3 in DNA: TGCAGTGCATGGGGGGGATGGACCTACAATGAGCAGTTCTTC.

This clonotype was found a few times. The V gene is TRBV6-5, the J gene TRBJ1-1; 7 bases fit TRBD1. CDR1 is MNHEY, CDR2 SVGAGI, per germline. The CDR3 loop spans 15 amino acids. V lost 4 bases to trimming and J lost 1 base; unmatched junction nucleotides: 6. The CDR3: CASSLYRDRNTEAFF. As DNA, the CDR3 is TGTGCCAGCAGTTTATACCGGGACAGGAACACTGAAGCTTTCTTT.